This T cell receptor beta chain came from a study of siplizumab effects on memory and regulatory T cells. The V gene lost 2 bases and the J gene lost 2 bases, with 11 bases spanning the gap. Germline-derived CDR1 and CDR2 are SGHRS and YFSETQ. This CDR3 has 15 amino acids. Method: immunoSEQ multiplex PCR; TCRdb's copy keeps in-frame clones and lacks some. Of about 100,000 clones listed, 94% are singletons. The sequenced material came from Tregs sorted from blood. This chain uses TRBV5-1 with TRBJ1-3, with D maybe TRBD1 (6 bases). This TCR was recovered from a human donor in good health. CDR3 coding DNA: TGCGCCAGCAGCTTAGGCAGGGGAGCTGGAAACACCATATATTTT. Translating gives CASSLGRGAGNTIYF.